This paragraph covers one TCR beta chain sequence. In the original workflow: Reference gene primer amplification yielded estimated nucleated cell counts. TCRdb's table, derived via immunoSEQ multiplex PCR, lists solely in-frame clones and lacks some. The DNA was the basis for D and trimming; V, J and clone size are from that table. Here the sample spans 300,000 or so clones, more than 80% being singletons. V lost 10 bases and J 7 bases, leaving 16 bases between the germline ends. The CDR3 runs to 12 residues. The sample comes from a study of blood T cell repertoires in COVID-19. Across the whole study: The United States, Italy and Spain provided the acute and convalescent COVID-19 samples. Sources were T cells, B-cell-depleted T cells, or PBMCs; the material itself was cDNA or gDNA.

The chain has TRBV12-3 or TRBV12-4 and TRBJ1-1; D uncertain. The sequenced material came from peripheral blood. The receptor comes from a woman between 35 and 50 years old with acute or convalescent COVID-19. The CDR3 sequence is CATYLTGYEAFF. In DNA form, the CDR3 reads TGTGCCACCTACCTAACCGGGTATGAAGCTTTCTTT.